Presented here are 22 T cell receptor beta chains from one specimen sequenced in a study of cytomegalovirus exposure and HLA in healthy donors. The PCR ran on 60 Vbeta and 13 Jbeta primers. This table comes from immunoSEQ multiplex PCR, and its TCRdb copy is limited to in-frame clones, with some not included. The sample includes over 150,000 clones, about 80% of them seen just once. The sequenced material came from PBMCs. These receptors were taken from a man younger than 45 in good health and CMV-seronegative.

The chain links TRBV6-6 to TRBJ1-3, with D perhaps matching TRBD1 (6 bases). The CDR3 is made up of 13 amino acids. Deletions cut 6 bases from V and 2 bases from J, with 8 bases between. Germline assignment: CDR1 MNHNY and CDR2 SVGAGI (reference sequence). CDR3 sequence (DNA): TGTGCCAGCAGCAGACAGGCTGGAAACACCATATATTTT. It is translated as CASSRQAGNTIYF.

The chain carries TRBV6-1 and TRBJ2-7; 7 bases map to TRBD2. The J segment lost 3 bases and the V segment lost 4 bases, leaving 12 bases of the junction unmatched. CDR3 length equals 16 residues. CDR1 and CDR2 from the germline V gene are MNHNS and SASEGT. The CDR3 spells CASSATLEGGGYEQYF. The DNA for the CDR3 is TGTGCCAGCAGTGCCACCCTTGAGGGCGGGGGCTACGAGCAGTACTTC.

This clone was found once. V gene TRBV30 combines with J gene TRBJ2-1; 8 bases fit TRBD2. This CDR3 has 15 residues. J lost 8 bases, V lost 0 bases, and 9 bases had no gene match. Looked up from germline, CDR1 is GTSNPN and CDR2 is SVGIG (reference sequence). CDR3 protein: CAWSVRAGGGDEQFF. The CDR3 DNA reads TGTGCCTGGAGTGTACGGGCGGGAGGAGGCGATGAGCAGTTCTTC.

A few counts support this clone. The rearrangement joins TRBV27 to TRBJ1-4, with a weak D call TRBD1 (5 bases). V gave up 8 bases and J gave up 2 bases, with 15 bases separating them. Germline V CDR1 and CDR2: MNHEY, SMNVEV (reference sequence). The CDR3 has 15 amino acids. In nucleotides, the CDR3 is TGTGCCAGCTCCCGGAGGGGAACGACTAATGAAAAACTGTTTTTT. Translating it yields CASSRRGTTNEKLFF. Drawing the rest from reference TRBV27 and TRBJ1-4, the complete variable domain is EAQVTQNPRYLITVTGKKLTVTCSQNMNHEYMSWYRQDPGLGLRQIYYSMNVEVTDKGDVPEGYKVSRKEKRNFPLILESPSPNQTSLYFCASSRRGTTNEKLFFGSGTQLSVL.

This chain links TRBV27 with TRBJ1-2, with unresolved D. V lost 1 base and J 8 bases, leaving 17 bases between the germline ends. CDR1 and CDR2 from the germline V gene are MNHEY and SMNVEV (reference sequence). The CDR3 runs 15 residues. This chain's CDR3 is CASSLFYRSDLGYTF. In DNA, the CDR3 is TGTGCCAGCAGTTTATTTTATAGGAGTGACTTAGGCTACACCTTC.

V and J are TRBV6-6 and TRBJ2-5; 8 nucleotides align to TRBD2. TRBJ2-7 matches the DNA end more closely, so the J call is doubtful. The CDR3 contains 15 residues. Germline assignment: CDR1 MNHNY and CDR2 SVGAGI (reference sequence). The CDR3 here is CASSYPPGGRYEQYF. The DNA of the CDR3 is TGTGCCAGCAGTTATCCCCCGGGGGGGAGGTACGAGCAGTACTTC.

This clone has more than one count but fewer than ten. The chain couples TRBV9 to TRBJ1-5; D not certain. The CDR3 has 14 residues. With 4 bases removed from V and 2 bases from J, the gap between germline ends came to 10 bases. The germline gives CDR1 SGDLS, CDR2 YYNGEE. CDR3 coding DNA: TGTGCCAGCAGCCTCGGTCTAGGCAATCAGCCCCAGCATTTT. It encodes CASSLGLGNQPQHF.

The chain combines TRBV18 with TRBJ1-6, with TRBD1 matching 7 bases. With 4 bases clipped from V and 5 bases from J, the junction kept 5 bases outside the gene matches. In germline, CDR1 is KGHSH, CDR2 LQKENI. The CDR3 is 15 amino acids. The CDR3 reads CASSLGQKHNSPLHF. As DNA, the CDR3 is TGTGCCAGCTCACTGGGACAGAAGCATAATTCACCCCTCCACTTT.

The V and J genes are TRBV9 and TRBJ1-2; no definite D call. The CDR3 has 15 residues. CDR1 is SGDLS and CDR2 is YYNGEE in the germline V gene. V lost 0 bases to trimming and J lost 3 bases, with 12 bases between them. Written as DNA, the CDR3 is TGTGCCAGCAGCGTAGCTACCGGAGGCGACTATGGCTACACCTTC. Translating it yields CASSVATGGDYGYTF.

CDR3 coding DNA: TGTGCCAGTAGTCTCCAAGGGGAGGGAGAGTTATACGAGCAGTACTTC. Amino acid sequence: CASSLQGEGELYEQYF. The rearrangement uses TRBV19 and TRBJ2-7; 7 bases align to TRBD2. CDR3 length equals 16 residues. V lost 5 bases to trimming and J lost 4 bases; unmatched junction nucleotides: 14. Germline V gives CDR1 LNHDA, CDR2 SQIVND (reference sequence).

V and J are TRBV27 and TRBJ2-7, with D tentatively TRBD1 (6 bases). V was pared by 3 bases and J by 7 bases, with 19 bases between. CDR1 is MNHEY, CDR2 SMNVEV, per germline (reference sequence). The CDR3 extends over 15 amino acids. CDR3 amino acids: CASSFENRVRDEQYF. The CDR3 nucleotides read TGTGCCAGCAGTTTCGAAAACAGGGTAAGGGATGAGCAGTACTTC.

The V and J genes are TRBV10-3 and TRBJ2-3; 8 positions match TRBD1. Trimming took 7 bases from V and 3 from J; bases not matched to a gene: 15. Germline CDR1 is ENHRY and CDR2 is SYGVKD. This CDR3 region has 17 residues. The CDR3 loop reads CAINQEATGVRTDTQYF. Written as DNA, the CDR3 is TGTGCCATCAATCAAGAGGCGACAGGGGTGCGGACAGATACGCAGTATTTT.

V usage is TRBV9 and J usage is TRBJ1-1; D possibly corresponds to TRBD1 (6 bases). CDR1 is SGDLS and CDR2 is YYNGEE in the germline V gene. Trimming shortened V by 4 bases and J by 0 bases, and 25 bases separated the two germline ends. CDR3 length equals 19 residues. CDR3 sequence reads: CASSHSLTGRDPMNTEAFF. CDR3 nucleotide sequence: TGTGCCAGCAGCCACTCCCTCACAGGGAGGGATCCTATGAACACTGAAGCTTTCTTT.

V is TRBV11-2 and J is TRBJ1-5, with D perhaps matching TRBD1 (6 bases). The CDR3 sequence is 19 residues long. V was cut by 5 bases and J by 3 bases, with 26 bases left in between. Germline lookup yields CDR1 SGHAT and CDR2 FQNNGV. The CDR3 protein is CASSPYNFRGGVINQPQHF. The CDR3 nucleotides read TGTGCCAGCAGCCCTTACAACTTTAGGGGGGGGGTGATCAATCAGCCCCAGCATTTT.

This clone was seen once. The chain links TRBV27 to TRBJ1-1; D remains ambiguous. V was shortened by 6 bases and J by 1 base, with 6 bases between the two germline ends. This CDR3 is built from 12 residues. Germline values: CDR1 MNHEY, CDR2 SMNVEV (reference sequence). The CDR3 spells CASRFSNTEAFF. The CDR3 DNA sequence: TGTGCCAGCAGGTTCTCGAACACTGAAGCTTTCTTT.

This clone was counted only a few times. V gene TRBV5-6 combines with J gene TRBJ1-1; tentative D call: TRBD1 (5 bases). Germline assignment: CDR1 SGHDT and CDR2 YYEEEE. V shed 5 bases and J shed 0 bases, with 17 bases lying between them. The CDR3 has 16 amino acids. CDR3 protein: CASSRMEGWLNTEAFF. In DNA, the CDR3 is TGTGCCAGCAGTCGCATGGAGGGGTGGCTGAACACTGAAGCTTTCTTT.

This chain links TRBV7-2 with TRBJ2-3; no clear D gene. With 1 base removed from V and 4 bases from J, the gap between germline ends came to 9 bases. The CDR3 spans 14 residues. Germline CDR1 SGHTA, CDR2 FQGNSA. CDR3 sequence (DNA): TGTGCCAGCAGCTTAGGAAACGCGGCAGATACGCAGTATTTT. It codes for CASSLGNAADTQYF.

This clone was found a few times. V is TRBV7-9 and J is TRBJ2-1; 11 nucleotides align to TRBD2. With V trimmed by 4 bases and J by 4 bases, 9 bases remained unmatched. The CDR3 is made up of 17 amino acids. The germline V gene encodes CDR1 SEHNR and CDR2 FQNEAQ (reference sequence). The chain's CDR3 is CASSSTNSGGDYNEQFF. The DNA for the CDR3 is TGTGCCAGCAGCTCGACAAATAGCGGGGGGGATTACAATGAGCAGTTCTTC.

This chain joins TRBV28 and TRBJ2-5; TRBD2 is a possible D gene (5 bases). There are 15 residues in the CDR3. The germline V gene has CDR1 MDHEN and CDR2 SYDVKM. V lost 5 bases to trimming and J lost 1 base, with 14 bases between them. CDR3 nucleotides: TGTGCCAGCAGTGCAGTCCCGGGAATCCAAGAGACCCAGTACTTC. Amino acids: CASSAVPGIQETQYF.

Concerning this clone: A junction end diverges from the germline sequence, so it may reflect a read error. V gene TRBV27 combines with J gene TRBJ1-1; 9 positions agree with TRBD1. The CDR3 runs to 16 residues. Germline lookup yields CDR1 MNHEY and CDR2 SMNVEV (reference sequence). The DNA for the CDR3 is TGTGCCAGTAGTTTATCCGGGACAGGGACGAACACTGAAGCTTTCTTT. This translates into CASSLSGTGTNTEAFF.

The chain links TRBV2 to TRBJ1-5; 7 nucleotides match TRBD1. Germline CDR1 reads SNHLY; CDR2 reads FYNNEI. V dropped 0 bases and J dropped 9; count of bases not matched to a gene: 2. This CDR3 comprises 13 residues. CDR3 sequence (DNA): TGTGCCAGCAGTGAAGCGGACAGGACGCCCCAGCATTTT. Translated, it gives CASSEADRTPQHF.

The genes are TRBV25-1 and TRBJ2-3, with a possible D match to TRBD2 (5 bases). V gave up 1 base and J gave up 6 bases, with 8 bases separating them. Per germline, CDR1 MGHDK and CDR2 SYGVNS. CDR3 size: 13 residues. Here the CDR3 DNA reads TGTGCCAGCAGTGAATGGGGAGTGGATACGCAGTATTTT. It translates to CASSEWGVDTQYF.